Detailed here is one T cell receptor (beta chain). There are 17 residues in the CDR3. CDR1 is SGHVS, CDR2 FNYEAQ, per germline. Produced via immunoSEQ multiplex PCR; TCRdb's table is partial and in-frame only. The sample records about 77,000 clones, 75% to 85% being singletons. The record originates from a study of blood T cell repertoires in COVID-19. Study-wide background: Samples representing acute and convalescent COVID-19 were sourced from the United States, Italy and Spain.

The material sequenced was peripheral blood. The TCR was taken from a woman between 65 and 79 years old with acute or convalescent COVID-19. The chain uses TRBV7-6 and TRBJ1-6, with 8 bases lining up with TRBD1. CDR3: CRKRIEGAGGESSPLHF. In nucleotides, the CDR3 is TGTCGAAAACGGATTGAAGGGGCAGGGGGCGAAAGTTCACCCCTCCACTTT.